This T cell receptor beta chain was sequenced during a study of response to subunit inactivated influenza vaccine. TCRdb reanalysed the RT-PCR reads using MiXCR and keeps one entry per CDR3 protein. The repertoire has a few hundred thousand distinct CDR3 sequences, around 13% of them found once; the top ten carry over 8.5%. Trimming removed 0 bases at V and 3 bases at J, with 14 bases between. Germline V lookup: CDR1 PRHDT, CDR2 FYEKMQ (reference sequence). This CDR3 region has 16 residues. The source material was PBMCs from blood, sampled 11 to 12 days after vaccination. The source is a man aged 50 to 60 who received an inactivated influenza vaccine. The chain carries TRBV13 and TRBJ2-5; TRBD1 is a possible D gene (6 bases). CDR3 sequence reads: CASSLGLGDTEETQYF. In DNA form, the CDR3 reads TGTGCCAGCAGCTTAGGCCTGGGGGACACCGAAGAGACCCAGTACTTC.